This note documents a single T cell receptor beta chain sequence. The record originates from a study of shared T cell receptors in the human thymus. Trimming took 0 bases from V and 0 from J, leaving 13 bases between them. CDR1 is SGHDT, CDR2 YYEEEE, per germline. The CDR3 sequence is 18 residues long. Profiled with immunoSEQ multiplex PCR; TCRdb holds only in-frame clones, not every one. The sample shows some 720,000 clones, around nine tenths of them seen only once. These same data were also listed under a study on human thymus T cells.

The receptor was derived from a boy in the first two years of life with a congenital heart defect. The V and J genes are TRBV5-6 and TRBJ2-6; TRBD1 might be the D (6 bases). Sequences were obtained from thymocytes. This CDR3 reads CASSLVPGAFSGANVLTF. DNA of the CDR3: TGTGCCAGCAGCTTGGTCCCAGGGGCATTCTCTGGGGCCAACGTCCTGACTTTC.